The 13 T cell receptor beta chains below all came from one sample that was sequenced in a study of T cell responses to AZD1222 COVID-19 vaccine. The method was immunoSEQ multiplex PCR; TCRdb's version includes in-frame clones alone and lacks a portion of them. Here the sample spans about 94,000 clones, less than 85% being singletons. The sample consisted of peripheral blood, taken 28 days after the second AZD1222 dose. The receptors stem from an adult who received the AZD1222 COVID-19 vaccine.

The V call is TRBV13, the J call TRBJ2-1; 9 positions agree with TRBD2. V lost 3 bases, J lost 1 base, and 1 base stayed unmatched. The germline V gene encodes CDR1 PRHDT and CDR2 FYEKMQ (reference sequence). The CDR3 length is 15 residues. The CDR3 protein is CASSLAGGSYNEQFF. CDR3 bases: TGTGCCAGCAGCTTGGCGGGGGGGTCCTACAATGAGCAGTTCTTC.

The chain is built from TRBV5-8 and TRBJ2-7; no clear D. Between the trimmed V and J ends, which lost 0 bases and 4 bases, there was a span of 2 bases. The CDR3 has 11 amino acids. Looked up from germline, CDR1 is SGHTS and CDR2 is YDEGEE. The CDR3 loop reads CASSLGYEQYF. CDR3 coding DNA: TGTGCCAGCAGCTTGGGTTACGAGCAGTACTTC.

The chain uses TRBV30 and TRBJ2-7, with a possible D match to TRBD1 (5 bases). Between the trimmed V and J ends, which lost 2 bases and 5 bases, there was a span of 10 bases. The CDR3 is 12 residues long. Germline V gene lookup returns CDR1 GTSNPN and CDR2 SVGIG (reference sequence). CDR3: CAWSRQINEQYF. The DNA for the CDR3 is TGTGCCTGGAGTAGACAGATAAACGAGCAGTACTTC.

The gene calls are TRBV12-1 and TRBJ1-2. TRBV12-1 is annotated as a pseudogene. This CDR3 region has 14 residues. The CDR3 sequence is CASSFSRGAYGYTF. The CDR3, as DNA: TGTGCCAGCAGCTTTAGTCGTGGCGCCTATGGCTACACCTTC.

V is TRBV15 and J is TRBJ2-1; 8 bases are a match to TRBD1. V was clipped by 0 bases and J by 12 bases; unmatched bases: 10. Germline-derived CDR1 and CDR2 are LNHNV and YYDKDF (reference sequence). This CDR3 has 15 residues. In DNA, the CDR3 is TGTGCCACCAGCAGAGATCCCAGGGGGCCCCTCCGGCAGTTCTTC. It yields the protein CATSRDPRGPLRQFF.

The V and J genes are TRBV19 and TRBJ1-6; possibly TRBD1 for D (5 bases). CDR1 is LNHDA, CDR2 SQIVND, per germline (reference sequence). The CDR3 is 15 amino acids. V was cut by 0 bases and J by 9 bases, with 12 bases left in between. This chain's CDR3 is CASSIDPGFGSPLHF. DNA of the CDR3: TGTGCCAGTAGTATAGATCCAGGGTTTGGTTCACCCCTCCACTTT. The variable domain in full, completed from reference TRBV19 and TRBJ1-6, reads DGGITQSPKYLFRKEGQNVTLSCEQNLNHDAMYWYRQDPGQGLRLIYYSQIVNDFQKGDIAEGYSVSREKKESFPLTVTSAQKNPTAFYLCASSIDPGFGSPLHFGNGTRLTVT.

The rearrangement links TRBV6-5 to TRBJ2-7; TRBD1 might be the D (6 bases). Germline CDR1 MNHEY, CDR2 SVGAGI. V lost 0 bases and J lost 2, with 11 bases in between. The CDR3 consists of 15 residues. CDR3 sequence: CASSYSGQGPYEQYF. CDR3 DNA: TGTGCCAGCAGTTACTCTGGCCAGGGGCCCTACGAGCAGTACTTC.

The CDR3 DNA sequence: TGTGCCAGCAGCCGTTCCGCCGGGACAGGGGACACCGGGGAGCTGTTTTTT. Amino acid sequence: CASSRSAGTGDTGELFF. This sequence joins TRBV3-1 (or the pseudogene TRBV3-2) and TRBJ2-2, with 10 nucleotides matching TRBD1. Germline values: CDR1 LGHDT, CDR2 YNNKEL (reference sequence). This CDR3 comprises 17 residues. V was clipped by 4 bases and J by 3 bases; unmatched bases: 8.

J is TRBJ1-5 and V is TRBV28; TRBD1 is a possible D gene (5 bases). The CDR3 is made up of 12 amino acids. The V gene lost 7 bases and the J gene lost 4 bases, with 8 bases spanning the gap. Germline V CDR1 and CDR2: MDHEN, SYDVKM. For the CDR3, the DNA is TGTGCCAGCACGGGGGGGAATCAGCCCCAGCATTTT. Encoded protein: CASTGGNQPQHF.

On this clone itself: This specimen includes other DNA sequences encoding the same CDR3. The gene calls are TRBV6-5 and TRBJ1-3; possibly TRBD1 for D (6 bases). Germline lookup yields CDR1 MNHEY and CDR2 SVGAGI. V lost 6 bases and J lost 2, with 11 bases in between. The CDR3 is 14 amino acids. The chain's CDR3 is CASSLTGTGNTIYF. In DNA form, the CDR3 reads TGTGCCAGCAGCCTAACAGGGACTGGAAACACCATATATTTT.

This chain joins TRBV21-1 and TRBJ1-2. TRBV21-1 corresponds to a pseudogene. This CDR3 contains 11 residues. The CDR3 nucleotides read TGTGCCAGCAGCACGCGGAATGGCTACACCTTC. Encoded protein: CASSTRNGYTF.

This clone appeared a single time. The chain has TRBV4-3 and TRBJ1-1; tentative D call: TRBD1 (5 bases). The V and J ends lost 0 bases and 5 bases respectively, with 13 bases between them. Germline V gives CDR1 LGHNA, CDR2 YSLEER. The CDR3 totals 15 residues. CDR3 region: CASSQDLGTETEAFF. The CDR3 bases are TGCGCCAGCAGCCAAGATTTAGGGACTGAAACTGAAGCTTTCTTT.

CDR3 sequence: CASSPTRSRDSPLHF. CDR3 coding DNA: TGTGCCAGTAGTCCAACTCGGAGTAGAGACTCACCCCTCCACTTT. The chain employs TRBV19 and TRBJ1-6, with D unclear. Germline CDR1 and CDR2: LNHDA and SQIVND (reference sequence). The V and J ends lost 5 bases and 10 bases respectively, with 18 bases between them. The CDR3 covers 15 residues.